This record covers a single T cell receptor (beta chain). PCR was performed a second time for roughly 7 to 11 cycles using a sample-barcoded 5' primer and a J-beta primer mix. TCRdb recomputed calls from the 5' RACE reads with MiXCR, one row per CDR3 protein. The sample carries around 970,000 distinct CDR3 sequences, roughly 51% recorded once. This record comes from a study of blood T cells in healthy people across ages. Samples each yielded at least 5.5 micrograms of total RNA. The germline V and J ends were trimmed by 6 bases and 3 bases, with 14 bases remaining between them. The V gene's germline CDR1 is SGHTA and CDR2 FQGNSA. This CDR3 contains 15 residues.

The sequencing input was blood. The receptor comes from a woman aged 60-70 years in good health. This sequence joins TRBV7-2 and TRBJ2-2; possibly TRBD1 or TRBD2 for D (5 bases each). The CDR3 sequence is CASSSNGAHTGELFF. The CDR3 DNA reads TGTGCCAGCAGTTCGAACGGGGCCCACACCGGGGAGCTGTTTTTT.